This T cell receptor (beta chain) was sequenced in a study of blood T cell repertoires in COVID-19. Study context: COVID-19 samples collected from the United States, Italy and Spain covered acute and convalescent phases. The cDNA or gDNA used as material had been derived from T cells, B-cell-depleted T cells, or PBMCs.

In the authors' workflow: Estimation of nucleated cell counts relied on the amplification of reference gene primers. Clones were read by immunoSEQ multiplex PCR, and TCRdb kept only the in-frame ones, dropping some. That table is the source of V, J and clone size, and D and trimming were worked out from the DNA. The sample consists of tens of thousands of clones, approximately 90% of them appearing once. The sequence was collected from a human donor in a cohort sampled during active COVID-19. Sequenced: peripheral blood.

CDR3 sequence (DNA): TGTGCCAGCAGCTATCGGACAGGGACGGCCACTGGAAACACCATATATTTT. This codes for CASSYRTGTATGNTIYF. This rearrangement joins TRBV3-1 (or the pseudogene TRBV3-2) to TRBJ1-3, with 8 bases aligning to TRBD1. The germline V gene has CDR1 LGHDT and CDR2 YNNKEL (reference sequence). Germline trimming cut 5 bases from V and 2 bases from J; bases unmatched to any gene: 11. This CDR3 region has 17 residues.